The present TCR beta chain was sequenced within a study of T-cell memory formation after mild COVID-19. Broader study findings: Clones shrinking between day 15 and 85 showed a balanced CD4/CD8 split, and those that grew later tilted toward CD4+. Proof of SARS-CoV-2 specificity was absent for the second-wave clones that crested on day 37.

Germline lookup yields CDR1 LGHNA and CDR2 YSLEER. This CDR3 is 18 amino acids long. With V trimmed by 0 bases and J by 5 bases, 10 bases remained unmatched. This clonotype came up a few times. Its target is not known. Sample barcodes and UMIs were carried by the TCR alpha and TCR beta cDNA libraries that 5'RACE generated with constant-segment primers. In TCRdb, the 5' RACE reads were re-called with MiXCR into one record per CDR3 protein. The repertoire holds under 300,000 distinct CDR3 sequences, with approximately 8% as singletons. The receptor was derived from a man between 18 and 35 years old who had mild COVID-19 (a few samples of this study predate the infection). Cell type and time point are not known. Sequences were obtained from PBMCs or a T cell subset sorted from them (not recorded which). V gene TRBV4-3 combines with J gene TRBJ1-6; 7 bases agree with TRBD1. The CDR3 sequence is CASSQERQGVGNNSPLHF. CDR3 DNA sequence: TGCGCCAGCAGCCAAGAGCGGCAGGGGGTAGGGAATAATTCACCCCTCCACTTT.